Each of the 22 T cell receptor beta chains below was sequenced from the same sample in a study of human T cells and chemical hapten exposure. Using its own MiXCR run on the RACE reads, TCRdb lists one record per CDR3 protein. The sample lists around 71,000 distinct CDR3 sequences, roughly 9.8% occurring once. Time point here: patch test 1, 2 weeks after DPC sensitization. Stated treatment: therapeutic diphenylcyclopropenone sensitization with weekly scalp DPC. The source material was whole blood, sampled in connection with sensitization to the hapten diphenylcyclopropenone (DPC). Receptors originate from a woman aged 40-49 years with alopecia areata. Some clones in this sample may be carry-over from other donors' samples.

V and J are TRBV5-1 and TRBJ2-5, with D possibly matching TRBD2 (5 bases). The CDR3 extends over 16 amino acids. V gave up 3 bases and J gave up 2 bases, with 17 bases separating them. CDR1 is SGHRS and CDR2 is YFSETQ in the germline V gene. Here the CDR3 DNA reads TGCGCCAGCAGCTCCTTTGGAGGATGGGGACAAGAGACCCAGTACTTC. Translated, it gives CASSSFGGWGQETQYF.

This clonotype was seen at least ten times. This rearrangement joins TRBV4-2 to TRBJ2-2; 11 bases are shared with TRBD2. The CDR3 extends over 18 amino acids. The germline CDR1 and CDR2 sequences are LGHNA and YNFKEQ. V lost 4 bases and J lost 1; bases outside the gene matches: 8. CDR3 amino acids: CASSLRALAGGNTGELFF. CDR3 in DNA: TGTGCCAGCAGCCTCCGTGCCCTAGCGGGGGGGAACACCGGGGAGCTGTTTTTT.

This clonotype was seen only a few times. CDR3 region: CASSLEGRAAYF. The CDR3 coding sequence is TGCGCCAGCAGCTTGGAGGGCAGGGCGGCGTACTTC. V and J are TRBV5-1 and TRBJ2-4; perhaps TRBD1 as D (5 bases). The germline CDR1 and CDR2 sequences are SGHRS and YFSETQ. The length of the CDR3 is 12 residues. Trimming took off 0 bases at V and 15 bases at J, with 13 bases between the two ends.

This clonotype was observed many times. This chain's CDR3 is CASSSTVGQSYEQYF. As DNA, the CDR3 is TGCGCCAGCAGCTCGACGGTGGGACAGAGCTACGAGCAGTACTTC. The gene calls are TRBV5-1 and TRBJ2-7, with 7 nucleotides matching TRBD1. Germline V gives CDR1 SGHRS, CDR2 YFSETQ. This CDR3 region has 15 residues. The trim removed 3 bases at V and 3 bases at J, leaving 9 bases unmatched.

The J gene is TRBJ1-1, the V gene TRBV7-6, with D perhaps matching TRBD1 (6 bases). Trimming shortened V by 5 bases and J by 7 bases, and 17 bases separated the two germline ends. Germline V gene data show CDR1 as SGHVS and CDR2 as FNYEAQ. The CDR3 spans 14 residues. The CDR3 sequence is CASSEGGGYGEAFF. CDR3 coding DNA: TGTGCCAGCAGCGAAGGTGGGGGCTACGGTGAAGCTTTCTTT.

In its sample, this clonotype was seen a few times. V is TRBV9 and J is TRBJ2-5, with 8 bases identical to TRBD1. V gave up 0 bases and J gave up 5 bases; unmatched junction bases: 6. Germline CDR1 is SGDLS and CDR2 is YYNGEE. The CDR3 spans 15 residues. CDR3 in amino acids: CASSVVTGGSETQYF. CDR3 nucleotide sequence: TGTGCCAGCAGCGTAGTCACAGGGGGAAGCGAGACCCAGTACTTC.

The rearrangement uses TRBV7-2 and TRBJ1-1; D ambiguous. V lost 4 bases and J lost 0, with 6 bases in between. The germline CDR1 and CDR2 sequences are SGHTA and FQGNSA. This CDR3 has 13 residues. The CDR3 region is CASSSAMNTEAFF. DNA for the CDR3: TGTGCCAGCAGCTCCGCGATGAACACTGAAGCTTTCTTT.

This clonotype was found a few times. This sequence joins TRBV2 and TRBJ1-1; unclear D gene. The germline CDR1 and CDR2 sequences are SNHLY and FYNNEI. This CDR3 is 17 amino acids long. V was trimmed by 4 bases and J by 3 bases, leaving 21 bases between them. The CDR3 loop reads CASSVLETDVADTEAFF. Here the CDR3 DNA reads TGTGCCAGCAGTGTGTTGGAAACGGACGTCGCAGACACTGAAGCTTTCTTT.

V is TRBV6-6 and J is TRBJ1-5, with TRBD1 matching over 10 bases. CDR1 is MNHNY and CDR2 is SVGAGI in the germline V gene (reference sequence). J was trimmed by 4 bases and V by 8 bases; bases with no gene match: 14. The CDR3 consists of 17 residues. The CDR3 loop is CASGPGQGLMANQPQHF. The CDR3 nucleotides are TGTGCCAGCGGACCGGGACAGGGGCTAATGGCTAATCAGCCCCAGCATTTT.

This clonotype has a count of ten or more. CDR3 residues: CATSEGQWGNQPQHF. In DNA form, the CDR3 reads TGTGCCACCAGTGAAGGACAGTGGGGCAATCAGCCCCAGCATTTT. The genes are TRBV24-1 and TRBJ1-5; possible D gene TRBD1, 6 bases. The germline V gene encodes CDR1 KGHDR and CDR2 SFDVKD. This CDR3 contains 15 residues. V lost 4 bases and J 2 bases, leaving 11 bases between the germline ends.

This clonotype has just a few counts. CDR3 residues: CASSPGGSRTDTQYF. The CDR3 DNA reads as TGTGCCAGCAGCCCCGGAGGCAGTCGCACAGATACGCAGTATTTT. The chain employs TRBV11-2 and TRBJ2-3, with D tentatively TRBD2 (5 bases). The CDR3 extends over 15 amino acids. Germline V gene sequence: CDR1 SGHAT, CDR2 FQNNGV. Trimming removed 5 bases from V and 1 base from J, with 13 bases in between.

The genes are TRBV7-8 and TRBJ2-7, with 9 bases identical to TRBD2. CDR3 size: 16 residues. The V segment lost 1 base and the J segment 3 bases; nucleotides outside the gene matches: 7. The germline gives CDR1 SGHVS, CDR2 FQNEAQ. This CDR3 is CASSLEGRGGNYEQYF. Written as DNA, the CDR3 is TGTGCCAGCAGCTTAGAAGGGCGGGGGGGAAACTACGAGCAGTACTTC.

This clonotype has a count of ten or more. CDR3 nucleotides: TGCGCCAGCAGCACCGGCCTAGCGACTACAGATACGCAGTATTTT. It yields the protein CASSTGLATTDTQYF. V usage is TRBV5-1 and J usage is TRBJ2-3; weak D call: TRBD2 (6 bases). The CDR3 has 15 residues. Between the trimmed V and J ends, which lost 4 bases and 3 bases, there was a span of 15 bases. CDR1 SGHRS and CDR2 YFSETQ come from the germline V gene.

This clonotype was found a few times. The chain uses TRBV6-2 or TRBV6-3 and TRBJ1-1; D is undetermined. Per the germline V gene, CDR1 is MNHEY and CDR2 is SVGEGT. Trimming shortened V by 10 bases and J by 3 bases, and 9 bases separated the two germline ends. The CDR3 extends over 11 amino acids. The CDR3 sequence is CATGIYTEAFF. The CDR3 DNA reads TGTGCCACTGGTATTTACACTGAAGCTTTCTTT.

This clonotype occurred many times. This chain uses TRBV9 with TRBJ2-5; 8 nucleotides line up with TRBD2. V gave up 4 bases and J gave up 1 base; unmatched junction bases: 9. The CDR3 is made up of 16 amino acids. Germline loops: CDR1 SGDLS, CDR2 YYNGEE. CDR3 amino acids: CASSSRAGGLQETQYF. The DNA of the CDR3 is TGTGCCAGCAGCTCCCGGGCGGGGGGACTCCAAGAGACCCAGTACTTC.

This clonotype was recorded a few times. This chain links TRBV28 with TRBJ2-3; D remains ambiguous. Germline values: CDR1 MDHEN, CDR2 SYDVKM. The CDR3 is 12 amino acids. V shed 4 bases and J shed 3 bases, with 5 bases lying between them. The CDR3 DNA is TGTGCCAGCAGTTCCCAAACAGATACGCAGTATTTT. Its protein is CASSSQTDTQYF.

This clonotype was observed a handful of times. The chain recombines TRBV27 with TRBJ1-1; D gene unclear. This CDR3 comprises 12 residues. Germline values: CDR1 MNHEY, CDR2 SMNVEV (reference sequence). The V end lost 11 bases, the J end lost 3 bases, and 13 bases lay between the germline ends. CDR3 region: CADREPHTEAFF. The CDR3 DNA is TGTGCCGACCGGGAACCGCACACTGAAGCTTTCTTT.

There are a few counts of this clonotype. V gene TRBV6-2 or TRBV6-3 combines with J gene TRBJ2-2; D is unresolved. CDR3 size: 12 residues. The V gene's germline CDR1 is MNHEY and CDR2 SVGEGT. Trimming stripped 2 bases from V and 7 bases from J, with 5 bases between. The CDR3 bases are TGTGCCAGCAGTTACGCCTTCGGGGAGCTGTTTTTT. It encodes CASSYAFGELFF.

Only a few counts were recorded for this clonotype. The chain employs TRBV29-1 and TRBJ1-2, with a tentative D call TRBD1 (5 bases). Per germline, CDR1 SQVTM and CDR2 ANQGSEA. V was trimmed by 7 bases and J by 6 bases, leaving 12 bases between them. The length of the CDR3 is 11 residues. The CDR3 bases are TGCAGCGCAAGGGACCTCAATGGCTACACCTTC. It encodes CSARDLNGYTF.

This clonotype was counted a few times. The chain recombines TRBV12-3 or TRBV12-4 with TRBJ2-7; D gene unclear. The CDR3 has 14 amino acids. V was clipped by 2 bases and J by 1 base, with 9 bases between them. The CDR3 bases are TGTGCCAGCAGTTTAAGCTTATGGTCCTACGAGCAGTACTTC. This encodes CASSLSLWSYEQYF.

The gene calls are TRBV20-1 and TRBJ2-7; no clear D. V was clipped by 6 bases and J by 6 bases, with 15 bases between them. From germline, CDR1 is DFQATT and CDR2 SNEGSKA (reference sequence). The CDR3 is 12 amino acids. The CDR3 region has the DNA TGCAGTGCCCCGAGTGGCGGCGCCGAGCAGTACTTC. This translates into CSAPSGGAEQYF.

This clonotype was seen a handful of times. The chain carries TRBV12-3 or TRBV12-4 and TRBJ2-3, with 9 bases that match TRBD2. With 2 bases clipped from V and 5 bases from J, the junction kept 2 bases outside the gene matches. This CDR3 has 14 residues. CDR3 sequence reads: CASSLISGGDTQYF. For the CDR3, the DNA is TGTGCCAGCAGTTTAATTAGCGGGGGAGATACGCAGTATTTT.